A single sample gave rise to the 23 T cell receptor beta chains below, sequenced in a study of GPR56 and killer-like receptors on CD4 memory cells. Each CDR3 protein gets one entry in TCRdb, which reprocessed the reads and gives no DNA. Its table records thousands of distinct CDR3 sequences. Sorting by FACS used killer cell lectin-like receptor and GPR56 expression to define five CD4+ populations. The specimen sequenced was memory CD4+ T cells from blood. The receptor set was obtained from a human donor in good health.

The chain recombines TRBV6-1 with TRBJ2-4; the TCRdb call, TRBD2, lacks DNA for checking. CDR1 is MNHNS and CDR2 is SASEGT in the germline V gene. This CDR3 spans 23 amino acids. This CDR3 is CASSESSGGARPLNYEAKNIQYF.

This rearrangement joins TRBV9 to TRBJ2-7. Germline loops: CDR1 SGDLS, CDR2 YYNGEE. This CDR3 has 12 amino acids. CDR3: CASSLNDYEQYF. Combining the CDR3 with reference TRBV9 and TRBJ2-7 gives the whole variable domain DSGVTQTPKHLITATGQRVTLRCSPRSGDLSVYWYQQSLDQGLQFLIQYYNGEERAKGNILERFSAQQFPDLHSELNLSSLELGDSALYFCASSLNDYEQYFGPGTRLTVT.

According to its frequency, this clonotype is medium-sized (0.01 to 0.1%). This chain links TRBV6-2 or TRBV6-3 with TRBJ1-5; TCRdb picks TRBD1, but there is no DNA to check that call. CDR1 and CDR2 (germline): MNHEY, SVGEGT. The CDR3 extends over 13 amino acids. The CDR3: CASRDSLLQPQHF.

The rearrangement joins TRBV7-3 to TRBJ2-1; TCRdb returns TRBD1, unconfirmable since there is no DNA. The CDR3 is 16 residues long. In germline, CDR1 is SGHTA, CDR2 FQGTGA. Here the CDR3 reads CASSPRWDRGVTEQFF.

The chain is built from TRBV12-3 or TRBV12-4 and TRBJ1-4; the D call of TRBD1 rests on TCRdb alone, since no DNA is present to check it. CDR3 length: 14 residues. The CDR3 is CASSQGQGHEKLFF.

Its frequency marks this clonotype as large (0.1 to 1%). V usage is TRBV10-3 and J usage is TRBJ2-3; the TRBD2 assignment by TCRdb is unverifiable without DNA. Germline V gene data show CDR1 as ENHRY and CDR2 as SYGVKD. The CDR3 has 19 residues. The CDR3 is CAIGPGLAGGPSRTDTQYF.

The chain employs TRBV4-1 and TRBJ1-5. Germline values: CDR1 MGHRA, CDR2 YSYEKL. This CDR3 spans 16 amino acids. This CDR3 is CASSSSGSSGNQPQHF.

V is TRBV20-1 and J is TRBJ2-3. Germline V gene lookup returns CDR1 DFQATT and CDR2 SNEGSKA (reference sequence). The CDR3 loop spans 13 amino acids. CDR3 region: CSARETQRNTQYF.

This chain connects TRBV14 to TRBJ1-2. The CDR3 has 14 residues. CDR1 is SGHDN and CDR2 is FVKESK in the germline V gene. CDR3 protein: CASSQEVSGYGYTF.

Judged by frequency, this clonotype is medium-sized (0.01 to 0.1%). The CDR3 is CASSLDGPGGSADTQYF. The rearrangement uses TRBV11-2 and TRBJ2-3; there is no DNA to check the TCRdb D call of TRBD2. Germline lookup yields CDR1 SGHAT and CDR2 FQNNGV. CDR3 length: 17 amino acids.

The chain recombines TRBV5-4 with TRBJ2-2. This CDR3 region has 14 residues. Germline assignment: CDR1 SGHNT and CDR2 YYREEE (reference sequence). Here the CDR3 reads CASSLLVNTGELFF.

The chain links TRBV2 to TRBJ2-1; TCRdb picks TRBD1, but there is no DNA to check that call. Germline V gives CDR1 SNHLY, CDR2 FYNNEI. This CDR3 is built from 16 residues. CDR3 protein: CASRAVGGPGGNEQFF.

This clonotype ranks as medium-sized in terms of frequency. The chain carries TRBV7-2 and TRBJ1-2; TCRdb lists TRBD1, though no DNA is available to test this call. Germline loops: CDR1 SGHTA, CDR2 FQGNSA. The CDR3 spans 17 residues. CDR3 sequence reads: CASSSEEGRGVDYGYTF.

Measured by frequency, this clonotype is medium-sized. This sequence joins TRBV6-6 and TRBJ2-5; TCRdb calls TRBD2, which cannot be checked without DNA. The CDR3 consists of 18 residues. Germline assignment: CDR1 MNHNY and CDR2 SVGAGI (reference sequence). The CDR3 is CASSPTPGLAGAGETQYF.

The chain joins TRBV20-1 to TRBJ2-7; the D call of TRBD2 rests on TCRdb alone, since no DNA is present to check it. The CDR3 has 16 amino acids. The germline V gene has CDR1 DFQATT and CDR2 SNEGSKA (reference sequence). CDR3 amino acids: CSARDVAGGSFSEQYF.

This clonotype is labeled medium-sized based on frequency. The genes are TRBV7-2 and TRBJ2-3. This CDR3 has 15 amino acids. Germline V gene data show CDR1 as SGHTA and CDR2 as FQGNSA. CDR3 region: CASSKNKASTDTQYF.

This clonotype is identified as medium-sized (0.01 to 0.1%) from frequency. The chain links TRBV18 to TRBJ2-2; TCRdb outputs TRBD1, but without DNA this stays unchecked. Germline V gene sequence: CDR1 KGHSH, CDR2 LQKENI. This CDR3 is 16 amino acids long. CDR3 amino acids: CASSLNDRGLAGELFF.

Its frequency marks this clonotype as medium-sized. V gene TRBV19 combines with J gene TRBJ2-6; without DNA, the TCRdb call of TRBD1 cannot be checked. CDR3 size: 17 residues. Per the germline V gene, CDR1 is LNHDA and CDR2 is SQIVND (reference sequence). CDR3 in amino acids: CASSIQGPGSGANVLTF.

The chain couples TRBV12-3 or TRBV12-4 to TRBJ1-2; TCRdb lists TRBD1, though no DNA is available to test this call. This CDR3 contains 14 residues. CDR3 protein: CASSLGEFNYGYTF.

The CDR3 loop is CSATNAEKSYNSPLHF. V is TRBV20-1 and J is TRBJ1-6. The germline V gene has CDR1 DFQATT and CDR2 SNEGSKA (reference sequence). CDR3 length: 16 amino acids.

This chain links TRBV6-5 with TRBJ2-3; TCRdb reports TRBD2, a call that lacks DNA to check it against. The germline CDR1 and CDR2 sequences are MNHEY and SVGAGI. The CDR3 is made up of 17 amino acids. The CDR3: CASSYTPTSGLGGTQYF.

The chain joins TRBV4-1 to TRBJ2-7; TCRdb's D gene call, TRBD1, goes unchecked for lack of DNA. The CDR3 is made up of 14 amino acids. In germline, CDR1 is MGHRA, CDR2 YSYEKL. The CDR3 region is CASSQPGGPYEQYF.

The chain joins TRBV9 to TRBJ2-3; TCRdb's D call, TRBD1, is unchecked because there is no DNA. Germline-derived CDR1 and CDR2 are SGDLS and YYNGEE. CDR3 size: 16 residues. CDR3: CASSVKAGARTDTQYF.